The 32 T cell receptor beta chains given below trace back to one sample, sequenced in a study of blood T cell repertoires in COVID-19. The table came from immunoSEQ multiplex PCR; TCRdb's copy has only in-frame clones and leaves some out. This sample has some 100,000 clones, with approximately 86% found just once. Sequenced input: peripheral blood. The receptors here all came from a man in his forties or fifties with active or convalescent COVID-19.

This chain connects TRBV2 to TRBJ1-5; 11 bases fit TRBD1. In germline, CDR1 is SNHLY, CDR2 FYNNEI. Trimming at V came to 2 bases and at J to 4 bases, leaving 1 base not matched to a gene. CDR3 length equals 15 residues. The CDR3 loop is CASSEWDRGNQPQHF. As DNA, the CDR3 is TGTGCCAGCAGTGAATGGGACAGGGGGAATCAGCCCCAGCATTTT.

The chain joins TRBV2 to TRBJ1-1; D is perhaps TRBD1 (6 bases). Germline assignment: CDR1 SNHLY and CDR2 FYNNEI. The CDR3 runs 12 residues. V was clipped by 8 bases and J by 10 bases, with 17 bases between them. CDR3 DNA sequence: TGTGCCAGCCGCCAGACAGGTAACGGAGCTTTCTTT. This gives the protein CASRQTGNGAFF.

J is TRBJ2-5 and V is TRBV6-6, with 9 bases lining up with TRBD2. Trimming took 6 bases from V and 2 from J; bases not matched to a gene: 4. In germline, CDR1 is MNHNY, CDR2 SVGAGI (reference sequence). The CDR3 runs to 14 residues. The CDR3 here is CASRLAGGQETQYF. For the CDR3, the DNA is TGTGCCAGCAGATTGGCGGGAGGGCAAGAGACCCAGTACTTC.

This clone was seen once. The V call is TRBV7-9, the J call TRBJ2-3; no clear D. CDR1 is SEHNR and CDR2 is FQNEAQ in the germline V gene (reference sequence). The germline V and J ends were trimmed by 6 bases and 6 bases, with 13 bases remaining between them. CDR3 size: 13 residues. The DNA for the CDR3 is TGTGCCAGCAGGTACCCCCCTCAGGATACGCAGTATTTT. Translating it yields CASRYPPQDTQYF.

This chain joins TRBV10-1 and TRBJ2-2; TRBD1 might be the D (6 bases). Germline values: CDR1 WNHNN, CDR2 SYGVQD (reference sequence). This CDR3 is built from 16 residues. Trimming stripped 6 bases from V and 0 bases from J, with 14 bases between. DNA of the CDR3: TGCGCCAGCAGCGATCCGGGACAAGCGAACACCGGGGAGCTGTTTTTT. Translated: CASSDPGQANTGELFF.

This clone was seen a few times. This chain connects TRBV5-1 to TRBJ2-2; 7 bases are a match to TRBD2. From germline, CDR1 is SGHRS and CDR2 YFSETQ. Trimming cost V 5 bases and J 0 bases; bases outside gene matches: 10. The CDR3 is 17 amino acids. The CDR3 loop reads CASSPDASGTNTGELFF. CDR3 DNA sequence: TGCGCCAGCAGTCCAGATGCTAGCGGAACGAACACCGGGGAGCTGTTTTTT.

The chain has TRBV5-1 and TRBJ2-3; D not resolved. The CDR3 has 13 amino acids. The germline V gene has CDR1 SGHRS and CDR2 YFSETQ. The ends were cut back, 0 bases at V and 2 bases at J, with 4 bases in the middle. In DNA form, the CDR3 reads TGCGCCAGCAGCTTGGACAACACAGATACGCAGTATTTT. Protein sequence: CASSLDNTDTQYF.

V is TRBV29-1 and J is TRBJ2-1; TRBD2 agrees at 7 bases. V shed 3 bases and J 0 bases; nucleotides not matched to a gene: 2. Germline V gives CDR1 SQVTM, CDR2 ANQGSEA. The CDR3 sequence is 14 residues long. CDR3 sequence reads: CSVERDYSYNEQFF. CDR3 nucleotides: TGCAGCGTTGAGCGGGACTACTCCTACAATGAGCAGTTCTTC.

This clone occurred a few times. This chain uses TRBV6-5 with TRBJ2-7, with 9 bases fitting TRBD2. V lost 11 bases and J lost 1; bases outside the gene matches: 6. CDR1 is MNHEY, CDR2 SVGAGI, per germline. This CDR3 is built from 13 residues. The CDR3 protein is CAAGLADSYEQYF. The CDR3 DNA is TGTGCCGCGGGACTAGCCGATTCCTACGAGCAGTACTTC.

This rearrangement joins TRBV27 to TRBJ1-1; 9 bases are a match to TRBD1. The CDR3 consists of 13 residues. The ends lost 6 bases at V and 5 bases at J; junction bases unmatched: 4. Germline V gives CDR1 MNHEY, CDR2 SMNVEV (reference sequence). The CDR3 is CASSDRGRTEAFF. CDR3 DNA: TGTGCCAGCAGCGACAGGGGGAGGACTGAAGCTTTCTTT.

The CDR3 DNA follows: TGTGCCAGCGGGACAGGGGGGGGAACCTACGAGCAGTACTTC. Protein sequence: CASGTGGGTYEQYF. The chain has TRBV6-5 and TRBJ2-7, with TRBD1 identical over 11 bases. Germline lookup yields CDR1 MNHEY and CDR2 SVGAGI. Trimming took 8 bases from V and 2 from J; bases not matched to a gene: 5. The CDR3 sequence is 14 residues long.

The chain employs TRBV18 and TRBJ2-7; 9 bases align to TRBD1. J was trimmed by 1 base and V by 2 bases; bases with no gene match: 6. CDR3 length: 16 residues. CDR1 and CDR2 (germline): KGHSH, LQKENI. DNA for the CDR3: TGTGCCAGCTCACCAAATCCCGGGACAGGGTCCTACGAGCAGTACTTC. Translating it yields CASSPNPGTGSYEQYF.

The chain joins TRBV18 to TRBJ2-7; 7 positions match TRBD1. The junction had 8 bases not matched to a gene; V was cut back by 4 bases and J by 2 bases. The CDR3 spans 15 residues. Per the germline V gene, CDR1 is KGHSH and CDR2 is LQKENI. CDR3 DNA: TGTGCCAGCTCACAGGGGGCGGCGGATACCTACGAGCAGTACTTC. The encoded protein is CASSQGAADTYEQYF.

The chain carries TRBV18 and TRBJ1-5; D is unclear. In germline, CDR1 is KGHSH, CDR2 LQKENI. Deletions cut 3 bases from V and 4 bases from J, with 13 bases between. This CDR3 has 15 amino acids. CDR3 loop: CASSPDAARNQPQHF. CDR3 coding DNA: TGTGCCAGCTCACCGGATGCCGCGAGGAATCAGCCCCAGCATTTT.

The chain combines TRBV7-9 with TRBJ1-5; D ambiguous. The ends were cut back, 3 bases at V and 0 bases at J, with 6 bases in the middle. This CDR3 is built from 14 residues. CDR1 SEHNR and CDR2 FQNEAQ come from the germline V gene (reference sequence). The CDR3 DNA is TGTGCCAGCAGCTTGGGCTATAGCAATCAGCCCCAGCATTTT. Its protein is CASSLGYSNQPQHF.

The chain couples TRBV6-4 to TRBJ1-1, with no clear D. The germline V gene has CDR1 MRHNA and CDR2 SNTAGT. The germline V and J ends were trimmed by 4 bases and 6 bases, with 18 bases remaining between them. The CDR3 spans 15 residues. CDR3 coding DNA: TGTGCCAGCAGTGCCTTTCCGAACCACAATCCTGAAGCTTTCTTT. This translates into CASSAFPNHNPEAFF.

The chain couples TRBV30 to TRBJ1-4, with a weak D call TRBD1 (5 bases). V was pared by 4 bases and J by 7 bases, with 13 bases between. The CDR3 runs to 13 residues. Germline assignment: CDR1 GTSNPN and CDR2 SVGIG (reference sequence). In DNA form, the CDR3 reads TGTGCCTGGATGGGGGGAGGAAGTGAAAAACTGTTTTTT. Its protein is CAWMGGGSEKLFF.

CDR3 sequence: CASNIHGYTEAFF. DNA of the CDR3: TGTGCCAGTAATATCCACGGTTACACTGAAGCTTTCTTT. This chain links TRBV6-5 with TRBJ1-1; D unresolved. Trimming pared 9 bases from V and 3 bases from J, leaving 14 bases between. Germline CDR1 is MNHEY and CDR2 is SVGAGI. CDR3 size: 13 residues.

The V gene is TRBV6-5, the J gene TRBJ1-5; 10 bases are a match to TRBD1. CDR1 is MNHEY and CDR2 is SVGAGI in the germline V gene. This CDR3 spans 15 amino acids. Germline trimming cut 6 bases from V and 2 bases from J; bases unmatched to any gene: 4. The DNA for the CDR3 is TGTGCCAGCAGCACCGGGACAGGGGGCAATCAGCCCCAGCATTTT. Translating gives CASSTGTGGNQPQHF.

The chain is built from TRBV3-1 (or the pseudogene TRBV3-2) and TRBJ2-2, with D uncertain. The V end lost 4 bases, the J end lost 1 base, and 4 bases lay between the germline ends. This CDR3 region has 13 residues. CDR1 and CDR2 from the germline V gene are LGHDT and YNNKEL (reference sequence). CDR3 DNA: TGTGCCAGCAGCCGAGTGAACACCGGGGAGCTGTTTTTT. This encodes CASSRVNTGELFF.

The chain joins TRBV2 to TRBJ1-2, with a possible D match to TRBD1 (6 bases). V was cut by 3 bases and J by 4 bases, with 18 bases left in between. Germline V gives CDR1 SNHLY, CDR2 FYNNEI. This CDR3 region has 16 residues. CDR3 DNA sequence: TGTGCCAGCAGTGAGACTTTAGGGGGGGCGGCCTATGGCTACACCTTC. Its translation: CASSETLGGAAYGYTF.

The chain joins TRBV11-3 to TRBJ2-3, with TRBD2 matching over 8 bases. The V gene's germline CDR1 is SGHNT and CDR2 YENEEA. J gave up 3 bases and V 5 bases, and 4 bases lay outside the gene matches. The CDR3 has 14 residues. The CDR3 DNA is TGTGCCAGCAGCCTACTAGCGGTTACAGATACGCAGTATTTT. Its translation is CASSLLAVTDTQYF.

This chain connects TRBV4-2 to TRBJ1-2; D is possibly TRBD1 (5 bases). Between the trimmed V and J ends, which lost 0 bases and 1 base, there was a span of 15 bases. The CDR3 sequence is 17 residues long. Germline V lookup: CDR1 LGHNA, CDR2 YNFKEQ. The CDR3 bases are TGTGCCAGCAGCCAAGAGAAGGAGGGGATAAGTAACTATGGCTACACCTTC. Encoded protein: CASSQEKEGISNYGYTF.

The chain carries TRBV30 and TRBJ2-5, with TRBD1 as a possible D gene (6 bases). The ends were cut back, 2 bases at V and 6 bases at J, with 13 bases in the middle. The CDR3 has 13 amino acids. The germline V gene encodes CDR1 GTSNPN and CDR2 SVGIG (reference sequence). Here the CDR3 reads CAWSPTGLKTQYF. CDR3 coding DNA: TGTGCCTGGAGTCCCACAGGGTTGAAGACCCAGTACTTC. The variable domain in full, completed from reference TRBV30 and TRBJ2-5, reads SQTIHQWPATLVQPVGSPLSLECTVEGTSNPNLYWYRQAAGRGLQLLFYSVGIGQISSEVPQNLSASRPQDRQFILSSKKLLLSDSGFYLCAWSPTGLKTQYFGPGTRLLVL.

The chain is built from TRBV11-3 and TRBJ1-1; 7 bases map to TRBD1. Germline values: CDR1 SGHNT, CDR2 YENEEA. V was clipped by 5 bases and J by 5 bases; unmatched bases: 11. This CDR3 comprises 15 residues. CDR3: CASSPPGGFGTEAFF. CDR3 DNA sequence: TGTGCCAGCAGCCCACCAGGGGGTTTTGGGACTGAAGCTTTCTTT.

This clone was seen a single time. The rearrangement uses TRBV19 and TRBJ1-3; TRBD1 aligns across 7 bases. The V gene's germline CDR1 is LNHDA and CDR2 SQIVND (reference sequence). The V gene end was trimmed by 3 bases and the J gene end by 2 bases; junction bases not matched to a gene: 7. The CDR3 contains 16 residues. DNA of the CDR3: TGTGCCAGTAGTATCTCCAGGGGGTTGACTGGAAACACCATATATTTT. It codes for CASSISRGLTGNTIYF.

The chain recombines TRBV6-5 with TRBJ2-1; 9 nucleotides match TRBD2. V shed 6 bases, J shed 8 bases, and the junction held 5 bases outside the gene matches. This CDR3 has 13 amino acids. CDR1 is MNHEY and CDR2 is SVGAGI in the germline V gene. CDR3 coding DNA: TGTGCCAGCAGGCGGACTAGCGATTATGAGCAGTTCTTC. Protein product: CASRRTSDYEQFF.

The chain is built from TRBV5-1 and TRBJ2-2; 8 nucleotides align to TRBD2. CDR1 and CDR2 (germline): SGHRS, YFSETQ. The CDR3 has 14 amino acids. The V and J ends lost 1 base and 4 bases, in that order; junction bases with no gene match: 0. The CDR3 DNA reads as TGCGCCAGCAGCTTGCGGGGGGGCACCGGGGAGCTGTTTTTT. Protein product: CASSLRGGTGELFF.

The V and J genes are TRBV5-1 and TRBJ2-7, with TRBD1 matching 9 bases. CDR1 SGHRS and CDR2 YFSETQ come from the germline V gene. V lost 0 bases to trimming and J lost 5 bases; unmatched junction nucleotides: 3. The CDR3 is 14 residues long. CDR3 nucleotides: TGCGCCAGCAGCTTGGTTGGGGACAGGGACGAGCAGTACTTC. It translates to CASSLVGDRDEQYF.

The gene calls are TRBV9 and TRBJ2-4; D uncertain. CDR3 size: 13 residues. V was cut by 3 bases and J by 6 bases, with 10 bases left in between. The germline V gene has CDR1 SGDLS and CDR2 YYNGEE. The CDR3 sequence is CASSDHTANIQYF. The CDR3, as DNA: TGTGCCAGCAGCGATCATACAGCAAACATTCAGTACTTC.

The chain carries TRBV19 and TRBJ2-5; 8 bases are a match to TRBD1. This CDR3 contains 14 residues. V trimming: 5 bases; J trimming: 2 bases; junction bases outside the gene matches: 4. Germline loops: CDR1 LNHDA, CDR2 SQIVND (reference sequence). CDR3 loop: CASSGRTGQETQYF. CDR3 coding DNA: TGTGCCAGTAGTGGGAGGACAGGGCAAGAGACCCAGTACTTC.

The chain is built from TRBV19 and TRBJ1-5, with 9 bases lining up with TRBD1. The J segment lost 4 bases and the V segment lost 6 bases, leaving 4 bases of the junction unmatched. Per germline, CDR1 LNHDA and CDR2 SQIVND (reference sequence). The CDR3 consists of 14 residues. CDR3 nucleotide sequence: TGTGCCAGTAGGCACAGGGGGCCTAATCAGCCCCAGCATTTT. Protein sequence: CASRHRGPNQPQHF.